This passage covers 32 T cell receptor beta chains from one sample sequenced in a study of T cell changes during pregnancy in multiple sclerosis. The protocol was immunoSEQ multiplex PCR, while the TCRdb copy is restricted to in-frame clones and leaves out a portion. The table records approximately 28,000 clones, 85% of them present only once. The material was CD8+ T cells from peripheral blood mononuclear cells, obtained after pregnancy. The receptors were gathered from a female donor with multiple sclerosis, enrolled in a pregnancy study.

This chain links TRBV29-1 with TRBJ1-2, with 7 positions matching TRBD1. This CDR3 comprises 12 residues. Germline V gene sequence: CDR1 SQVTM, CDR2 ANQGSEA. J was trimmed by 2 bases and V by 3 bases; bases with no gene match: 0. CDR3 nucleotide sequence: TGCAGCGTTGACAGGGGGAACTATGGCTACACCTTC. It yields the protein CSVDRGNYGYTF.

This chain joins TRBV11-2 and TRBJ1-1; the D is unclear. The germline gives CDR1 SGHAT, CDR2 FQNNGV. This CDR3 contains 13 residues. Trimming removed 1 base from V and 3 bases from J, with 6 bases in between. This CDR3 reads CASSLVGDTEAFF. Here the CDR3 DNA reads TGTGCCAGCAGCTTAGTAGGAGACACTGAAGCTTTCTTT.

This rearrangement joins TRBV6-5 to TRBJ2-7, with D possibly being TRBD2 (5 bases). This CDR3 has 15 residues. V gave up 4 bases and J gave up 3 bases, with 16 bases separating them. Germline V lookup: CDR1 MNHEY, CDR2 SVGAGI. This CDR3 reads CASSFSGRRFYEQYF. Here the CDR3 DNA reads TGTGCCAGCAGTTTCAGCGGCAGGAGATTCTACGAGCAGTACTTC.

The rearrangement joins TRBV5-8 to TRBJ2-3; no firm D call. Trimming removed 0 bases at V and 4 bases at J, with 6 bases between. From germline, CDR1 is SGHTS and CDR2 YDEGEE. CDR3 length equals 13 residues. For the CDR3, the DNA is TGTGCCAGCAGCTTGGATCCGGCAGATACGCAGTATTTT. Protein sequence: CASSLDPADTQYF.

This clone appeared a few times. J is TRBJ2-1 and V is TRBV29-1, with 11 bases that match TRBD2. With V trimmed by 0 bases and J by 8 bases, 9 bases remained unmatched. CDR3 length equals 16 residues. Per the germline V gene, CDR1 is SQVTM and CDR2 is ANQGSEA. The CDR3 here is CSVEEGRLAGSDEQFF. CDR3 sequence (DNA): TGCAGCGTTGAAGAGGGGAGACTAGCGGGGTCTGATGAGCAGTTCTTC.

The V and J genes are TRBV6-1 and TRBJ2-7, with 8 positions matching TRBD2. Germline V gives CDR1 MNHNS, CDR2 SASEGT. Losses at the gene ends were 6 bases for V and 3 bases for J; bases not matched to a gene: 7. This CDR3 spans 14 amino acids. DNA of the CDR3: TGTGCCAGCAGATTCGGGGGGGTGGACTACGAGCAGTACTTC. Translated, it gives CASRFGGVDYEQYF.

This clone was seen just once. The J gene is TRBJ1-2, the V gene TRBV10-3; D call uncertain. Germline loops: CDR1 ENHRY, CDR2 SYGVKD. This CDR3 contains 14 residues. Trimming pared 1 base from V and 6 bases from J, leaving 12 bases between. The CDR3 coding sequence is TGTGCCATCAGTGAGTGGACCGGACTCGATGGCTACACCTTC. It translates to CAISEWTGLDGYTF.

The CDR3 reads CASSPEEVAYEQYF. The CDR3 DNA is TGTGCCAGCAGCCCCGAGGAGGTGGCATACGAGCAGTACTTC. The rearrangement joins TRBV28 to TRBJ2-7; D perhaps matches TRBD2 (5 bases). There are 14 residues in the CDR3. Germline CDR1 and CDR2: MDHEN and SYDVKM. Trimming cost V 6 bases and J 4 bases, with 16 bases left between them.

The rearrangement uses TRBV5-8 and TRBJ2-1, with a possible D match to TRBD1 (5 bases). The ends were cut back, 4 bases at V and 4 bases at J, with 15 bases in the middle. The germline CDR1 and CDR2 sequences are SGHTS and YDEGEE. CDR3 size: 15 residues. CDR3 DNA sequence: TGTGCCAGCAGCCTAGGGGATCCCTTTTACAATGAGCAGTTCTTC. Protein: CASSLGDPFYNEQFF.

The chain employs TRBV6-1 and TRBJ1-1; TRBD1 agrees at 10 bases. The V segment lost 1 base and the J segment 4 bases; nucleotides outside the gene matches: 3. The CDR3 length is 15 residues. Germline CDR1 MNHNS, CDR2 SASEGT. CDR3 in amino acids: CASSEEGTGVTEAFF. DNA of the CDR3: TGTGCCAGCAGTGAAGAAGGGACAGGGGTCACTGAAGCTTTCTTT.

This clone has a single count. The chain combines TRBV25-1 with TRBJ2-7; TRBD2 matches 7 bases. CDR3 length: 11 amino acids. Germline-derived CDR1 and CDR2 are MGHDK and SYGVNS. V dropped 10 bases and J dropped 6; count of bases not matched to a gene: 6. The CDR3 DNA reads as TGTGCCACCCGGGAGGAGGGCGAGCAGTACTTC. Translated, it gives CATREEGEQYF.

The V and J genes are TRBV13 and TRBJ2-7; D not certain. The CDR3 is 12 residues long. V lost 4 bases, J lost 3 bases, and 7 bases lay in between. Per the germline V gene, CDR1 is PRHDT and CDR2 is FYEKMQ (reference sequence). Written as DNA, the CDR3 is TGTGCCAGCAGCTCGAACAGCTACGAGCAGTACTTC. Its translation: CASSSNSYEQYF.

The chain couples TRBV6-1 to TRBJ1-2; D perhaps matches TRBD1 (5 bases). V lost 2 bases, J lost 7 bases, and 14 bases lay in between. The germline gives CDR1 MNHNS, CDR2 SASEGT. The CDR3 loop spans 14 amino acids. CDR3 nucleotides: TGTGCCAGCAGTGAATCGGGGGAATCGGGTGGCTACACCTTC. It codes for CASSESGESGGYTF.

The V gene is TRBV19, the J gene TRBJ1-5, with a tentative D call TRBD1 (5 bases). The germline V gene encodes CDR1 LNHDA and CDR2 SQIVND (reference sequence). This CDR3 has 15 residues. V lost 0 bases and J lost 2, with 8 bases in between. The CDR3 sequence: CASSIDREGNQPQHF. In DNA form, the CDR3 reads TGTGCCAGTAGTATAGACAGGGAAGGCAATCAGCCCCAGCATTTT.

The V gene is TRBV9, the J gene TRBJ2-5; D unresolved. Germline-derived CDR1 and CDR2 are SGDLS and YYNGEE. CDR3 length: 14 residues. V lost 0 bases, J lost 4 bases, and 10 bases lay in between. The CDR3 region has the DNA TGTGCCAGCAGCGTAGGCCCGAGAGGAGAGACCCAGTACTTC. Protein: CASSVGPRGETQYF.

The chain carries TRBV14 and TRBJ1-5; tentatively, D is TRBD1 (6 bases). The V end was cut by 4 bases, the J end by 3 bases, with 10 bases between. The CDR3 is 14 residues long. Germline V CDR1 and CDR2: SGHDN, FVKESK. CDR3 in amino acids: CASSPQGYNQPQHF. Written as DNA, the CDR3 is TGTGCCAGCAGCCCTCAGGGGTACAATCAGCCCCAGCATTTT.

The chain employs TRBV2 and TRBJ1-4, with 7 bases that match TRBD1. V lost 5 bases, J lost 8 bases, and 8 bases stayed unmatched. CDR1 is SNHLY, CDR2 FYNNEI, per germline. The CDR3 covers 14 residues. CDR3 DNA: TGTGCCAGCAGTTTACAGGGGTACGACGAAAAACTGTTTTTT. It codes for CASSLQGYDEKLFF.

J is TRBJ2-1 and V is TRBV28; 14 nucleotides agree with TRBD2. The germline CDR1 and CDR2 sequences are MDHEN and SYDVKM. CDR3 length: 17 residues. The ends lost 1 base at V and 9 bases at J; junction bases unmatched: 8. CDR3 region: CASSLYGGGLAGGEQFF. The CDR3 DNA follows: TGTGCCAGCAGTTTATACGGCGGAGGACTAGCGGGAGGTGAGCAGTTCTTC.

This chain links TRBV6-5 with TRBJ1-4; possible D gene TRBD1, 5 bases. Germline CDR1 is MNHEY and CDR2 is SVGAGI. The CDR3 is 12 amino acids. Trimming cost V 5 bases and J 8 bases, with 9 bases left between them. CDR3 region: CASSTGGEKLFF. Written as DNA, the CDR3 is TGTGCCAGCAGTACCGGGGGGGAAAAACTGTTTTTT.

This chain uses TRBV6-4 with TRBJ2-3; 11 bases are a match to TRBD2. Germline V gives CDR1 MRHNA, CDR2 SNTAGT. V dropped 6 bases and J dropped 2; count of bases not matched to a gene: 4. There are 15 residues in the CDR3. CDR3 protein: CASSEGLADTDTQYF. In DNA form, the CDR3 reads TGTGCCAGCAGCGAGGGACTAGCGGACACAGATACGCAGTATTTT.

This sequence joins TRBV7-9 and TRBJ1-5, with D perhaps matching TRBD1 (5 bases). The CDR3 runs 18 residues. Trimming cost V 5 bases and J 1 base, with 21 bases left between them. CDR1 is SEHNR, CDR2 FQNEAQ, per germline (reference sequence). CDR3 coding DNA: TGTGCCAGCAGCCCGGGGGTTGAGGGGATATACAGCAATCAGCCCCAGCATTTT. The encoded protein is CASSPGVEGIYSNQPQHF. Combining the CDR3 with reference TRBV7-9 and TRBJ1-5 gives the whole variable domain DTGVSQNPRHKITKRGQNVTFRCDPISEHNRLYWYRQTLGQGPEFLTYFQNEAQLEKSRLLSDRFSAERPKGSFSTLEIQRTEQGDSAMYLCASSPGVEGIYSNQPQHFGDGTRLSIL.

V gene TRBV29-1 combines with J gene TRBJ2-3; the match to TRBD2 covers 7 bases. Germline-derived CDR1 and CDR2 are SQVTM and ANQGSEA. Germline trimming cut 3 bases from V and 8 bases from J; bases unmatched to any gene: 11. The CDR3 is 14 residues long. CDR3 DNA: TGCAGCGTTGACGGGGGGACCCGCCCCGGTACGCAGTATTTT. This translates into CSVDGGTRPGTQYF.

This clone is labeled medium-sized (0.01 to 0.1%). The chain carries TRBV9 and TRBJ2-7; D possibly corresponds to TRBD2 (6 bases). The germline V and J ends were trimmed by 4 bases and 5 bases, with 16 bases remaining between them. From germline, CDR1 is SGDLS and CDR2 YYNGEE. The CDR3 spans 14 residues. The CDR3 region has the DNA TGTGCCAGCAGCTTATGGGACTCCTTAGACGAGCAGTACTTC. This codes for CASSLWDSLDEQYF.

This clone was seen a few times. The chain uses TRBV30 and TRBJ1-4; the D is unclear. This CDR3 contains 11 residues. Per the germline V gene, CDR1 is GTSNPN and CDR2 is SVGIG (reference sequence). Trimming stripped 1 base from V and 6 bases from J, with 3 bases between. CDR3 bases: TGTGCCTGGAGTGCGTATGAAAAACTGTTTTTT. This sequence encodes CAWSAYEKLFF.

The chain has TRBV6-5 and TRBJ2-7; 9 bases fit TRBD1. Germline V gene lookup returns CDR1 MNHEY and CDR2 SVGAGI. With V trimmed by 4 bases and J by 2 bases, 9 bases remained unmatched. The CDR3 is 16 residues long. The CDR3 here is CASSLPRDRETYEQYF. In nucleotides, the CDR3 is TGTGCCAGCAGTTTACCCCGGGACAGGGAGACCTACGAGCAGTACTTC.

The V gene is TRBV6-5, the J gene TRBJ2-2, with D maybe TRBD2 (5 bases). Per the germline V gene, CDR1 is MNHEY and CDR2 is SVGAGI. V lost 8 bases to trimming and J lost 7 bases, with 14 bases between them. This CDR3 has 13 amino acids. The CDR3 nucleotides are TGTGCCAGCGCCCTGGGGAGTCACGGGGAGCTGTTTTTT. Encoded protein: CASALGSHGELFF.

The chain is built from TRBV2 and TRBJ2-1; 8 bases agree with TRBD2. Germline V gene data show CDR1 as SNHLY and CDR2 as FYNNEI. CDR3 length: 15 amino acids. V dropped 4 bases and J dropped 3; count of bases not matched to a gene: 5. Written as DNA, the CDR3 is TGTGCCAGCAGTGCGGGCGGGGGGCTCTACAATGAGCAGTTCTTC. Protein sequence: CASSAGGGLYNEQFF.

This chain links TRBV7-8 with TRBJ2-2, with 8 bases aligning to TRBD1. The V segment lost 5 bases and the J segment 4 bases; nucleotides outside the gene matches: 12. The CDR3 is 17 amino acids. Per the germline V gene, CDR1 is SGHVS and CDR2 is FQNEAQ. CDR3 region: CASSPYITGGGTGELFF. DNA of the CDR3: TGTGCCAGCAGCCCGTACATTACAGGGGGAGGCACCGGGGAGCTGTTTTTT.

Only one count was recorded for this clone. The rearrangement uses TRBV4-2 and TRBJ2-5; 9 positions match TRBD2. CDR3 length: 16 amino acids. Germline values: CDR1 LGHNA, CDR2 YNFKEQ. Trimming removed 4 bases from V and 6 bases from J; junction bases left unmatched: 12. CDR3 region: CASSPRLAAMVKTQYF. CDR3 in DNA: TGTGCCAGCAGCCCCCGACTAGCGGCTATGGTGAAGACCCAGTACTTC.

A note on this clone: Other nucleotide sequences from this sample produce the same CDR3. CDR3 sequence: CASSQSLGGDGYGYTF. CDR3 coding DNA: TGCGCCAGCAGCCAATCTCTGGGAGGGGACGGCTATGGCTACACCTTC. The rearrangement uses TRBV4-1 and TRBJ1-2; a possible D gene is TRBD1 (5 bases). The ends were cut back, 2 bases at V and 4 bases at J, with 17 bases in the middle. The CDR3 runs 16 residues. Germline CDR1 reads MGHRA; CDR2 reads YSYEKL.

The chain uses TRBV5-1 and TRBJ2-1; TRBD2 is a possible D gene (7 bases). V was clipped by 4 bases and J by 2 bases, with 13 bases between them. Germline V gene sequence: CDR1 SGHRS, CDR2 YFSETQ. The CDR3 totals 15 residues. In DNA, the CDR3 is TGCGCCAGCAGCCCCCGGGGGGCCGCCTACAATGAGCAGTTCTTC. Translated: CASSPRGAAYNEQFF.

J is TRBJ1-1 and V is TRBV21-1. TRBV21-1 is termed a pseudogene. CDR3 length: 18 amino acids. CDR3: CASSNLEGTVSLNTEAFF. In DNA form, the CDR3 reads TGTGCCAGCAGCAACCTCGAGGGAACGGTGAGTTTGAACACTGAAGCTTTCTTT.